The clone carrying this TCR beta chain was seen a few times. Its antigen is undetermined. The sample originates from a study of post-analysis software for immune sequencing data. Study-level points and caveats: Compared with controls, patients showed significantly lower normalized Chao1 diversity. Roughly five TRBV segments appeared more often in patients than in controls, and TRBV5-6, TRBV5-1 and TRBV20-1 were among these.

This CDR3 has 14 residues. The V end was cut by 0 bases, the J end by 4 bases, with 7 bases between. Germline CDR1 reads SGHVS; CDR2 reads FQNEAQ. Included in the TCR beta cDNA libraries were unique molecular identifiers. TCRdb used MiXCR to reprocess the PCR reads, holding one entry per CDR3 protein. The table shows 750,000 to 950,000 distinct CDR3 sequences, with under 60% occurring only once. The sample taken for sequencing was blood. The V and J genes are TRBV7-8 and TRBJ1-5; possible D gene TRBD1, 6 bases. The TCR sequence derives from a girl aged 5 to 17 with multiple sclerosis. CDR3 protein: CASSLAQGNQPQHF. Here the CDR3 DNA reads TGTGCCAGCAGCTTAGCACAGGGTAATCAGCCCCAGCATTTT.